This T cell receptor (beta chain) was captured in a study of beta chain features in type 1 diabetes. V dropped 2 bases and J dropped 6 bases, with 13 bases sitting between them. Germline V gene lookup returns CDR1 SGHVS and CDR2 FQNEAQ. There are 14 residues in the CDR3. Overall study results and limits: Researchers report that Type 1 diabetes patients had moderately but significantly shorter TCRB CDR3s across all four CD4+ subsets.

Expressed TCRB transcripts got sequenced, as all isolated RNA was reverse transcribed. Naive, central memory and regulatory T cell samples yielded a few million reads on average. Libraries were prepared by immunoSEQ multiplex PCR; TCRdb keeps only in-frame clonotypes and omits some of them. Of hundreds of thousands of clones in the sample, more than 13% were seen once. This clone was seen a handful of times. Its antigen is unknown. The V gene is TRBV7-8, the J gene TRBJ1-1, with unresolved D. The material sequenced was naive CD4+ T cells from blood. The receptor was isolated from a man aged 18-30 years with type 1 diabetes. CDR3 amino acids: CASSLSASLAEAFF. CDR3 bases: TGTGCCAGCAGCTTAAGCGCGAGTCTGGCTGAAGCTTTCTTT.